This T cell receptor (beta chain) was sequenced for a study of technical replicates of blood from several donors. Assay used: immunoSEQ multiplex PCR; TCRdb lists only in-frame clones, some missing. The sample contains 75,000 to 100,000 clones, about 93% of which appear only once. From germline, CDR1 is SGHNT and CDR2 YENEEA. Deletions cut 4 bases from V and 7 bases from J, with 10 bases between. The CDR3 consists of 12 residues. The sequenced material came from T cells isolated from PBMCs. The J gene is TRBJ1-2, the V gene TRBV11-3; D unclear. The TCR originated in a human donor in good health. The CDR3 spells CASSSSAGGYTF. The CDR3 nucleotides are TGTGCCAGCAGCTCCTCCGCCGGTGGCTACACCTTC.